This T cell receptor beta chain was identified in a study of control samples from healthy donors and cancer patients. The V gene end was trimmed by 10 bases and the J gene end by 6 bases; junction bases not matched to a gene: 8. CDR3 length: 13 amino acids. The germline CDR1 and CDR2 sequences are LNHDA and SQIVND (reference sequence). The method was immunoSEQ multiplex PCR; TCRdb's version includes in-frame clones alone and lacks a portion of them. Of about 120,000 clones detected, 85% to 90% appear once; the ten largest clones hold 9.5% to 13%. The rearrangement links TRBV19 to TRBJ1-5; the match to TRBD1 covers 8 bases. This clonotype originated in a man in his thirties or forties in good health. Material for sequencing was blood. CDR3 DNA: TGTGCCACCGGGCAGGGGGCTGGTCAGCCCCAGCATTTT. Protein sequence: CATGQGAGQPQHF.